The 11 T cell receptor beta chains listed next were all sequenced from one sample in a study of T-cell reconstitution after alpha-beta-depleted transplantation in children. Unique molecular identifiers were incorporated into the prepared TCRbeta library. Each CDR3 protein gets one entry after TCRdb re-called the PCR reads with MiXCR. The sample lists 190,000 or so distinct CDR3 sequences, about 15% occurring once. The starting material was PBMCs from the stem cell graft donor, obtained from the stem cell graft. The source is a human donor who donated a stem cell graft to a child with acute lymphoblastic leukemia.

This clonotype appeared many times. The chain joins TRBV12-5 to TRBJ2-1, with D perhaps assigned TRBD1 or TRBD2 (6 bases each). The V end lost 3 bases, the J end lost 4 bases, and 10 bases lay between the germline ends. Germline CDR1 LGHNT, CDR2 FRNRAP. This CDR3 spans 14 amino acids. The CDR3 reads CASGLGGGYNEQFF. The CDR3 region has the DNA TGTGCTAGTGGTTTAGGAGGGGGGTACAATGAGCAGTTCTTC. The variable domain in full, with the rest retrieved from reference TRBV12-5 and TRBJ2-1, is DARVTQTPRHKVTEMGQEVTMRCQPILGHNTVFWYRQTMMQGLELLAYFRNRAPLDDSGMPKDRFSAEMPDATLATLKIQPSEPRDSAVYFCASGLGGGYNEQFFGPGTRLTVL.

This clonotype was counted a few times. The J gene is TRBJ1-1, the V gene TRBV11-2, with TRBD1 matching over 10 bases. The CDR3 is 18 amino acids. The germline V gene has CDR1 SGHAT and CDR2 FQNNGV. With 5 bases clipped from V and 6 bases from J, the junction kept 18 bases outside the gene matches. CDR3 bases: TGTGCCAGCAGCCACCTCCTAAGACAGGGGGCGTACCGACCTGAAGCTTTCTTT. Translation: CASSHLLRQGAYRPEAFF.

Ten or more counts support this clonotype. This chain links TRBV11-1 with TRBJ2-1; 8 bases agree with TRBD2. CDR1 SGHAT and CDR2 FQDESV come from the germline V gene (reference sequence). V was clipped by 5 bases and J by 4 bases; unmatched bases: 16. CDR3 length: 18 amino acids. CDR3 nucleotides: TGTGCCAGCAGCCCACCGACCAAGACTAGCGAGAGATACAATGAGCAGTTCTTC. Translated, it gives CASSPPTKTSERYNEQFF. Variable domain in full (rest from reference TRBV11-1 and TRBJ2-1): EAEVAQSPRYKITEKSQAVAFWCDPISGHATLYWYRQILGQGPELLVQFQDESVVDDSQLPKDRFSAERLKGVDSTLKIQPAELGDSAMYLCASSPPTKTSERYNEQFFGPGTRLTVL.

The chain combines TRBV5-1 with TRBJ2-1; 9 bases line up with TRBD2. In germline, CDR1 is SGHRS, CDR2 YFSETQ. The CDR3 totals 19 residues. Trimming removed 0 bases from V and 2 bases from J; junction bases left unmatched: 12. The CDR3 is CASSLVPSGTPTTYNEQFF. For the CDR3, the DNA is TGCGCCAGCAGCTTGGTCCCTAGCGGGACACCAACTACCTACAATGAGCAGTTCTTC.

This clonotype was picked up a small number of times. V gene TRBV2 combines with J gene TRBJ2-1; D is unresolved. Germline V gene lookup returns CDR1 SNHLY and CDR2 FYNNEI. This CDR3 is 11 amino acids long. Trimming left V 8 bases short and J 3 bases short, with 5 bases between. The CDR3 loop is CASRLYNEQFF. In DNA form, the CDR3 reads TGTGCCAGCCGCCTCTACAATGAGCAGTTCTTC.

This clonotype was seen a handful of times. Written as DNA, the CDR3 is TGTGCCAGCAGCTACGGACTAGCGGGAGGCATGTACAATGAGCAGTTCTTC. It codes for CASSYGLAGGMYNEQFF. The chain employs TRBV7-9 and TRBJ2-1, with TRBD2 matching over 14 bases. Germline V gives CDR1 SEHNR, CDR2 FQNEAQ (reference sequence). The length of the CDR3 is 17 residues. Trimming took 4 bases from V and 4 from J; bases not matched to a gene: 6. Complete variable domain (other parts from reference TRBV7-9 and TRBJ2-1): DTGVSQNPRHKITKRGQNVTFRCDPISEHNRLYWYRQTLGQGPEFLTYFQNEAQLEKSRLLSDRFSAERPKGSFSTLEIQRTEQGDSAMYLCASSYGLAGGMYNEQFFGPGTRLTVL.

This clonotype was observed at least ten times. The chain is built from TRBV10-3 and TRBJ2-1; D is uncertain. V gave up 6 bases and J gave up 4 bases, with 13 bases separating them. There are 14 residues in the CDR3. The germline V gene encodes CDR1 ENHRY and CDR2 SYGVKD. CDR3 sequence (DNA): TGTGCCATCAGACCCCCCGGGTGGTACAATGAGCAGTTCTTC. Translated, it gives CAIRPPGWYNEQFF.

This clonotype was seen many times. The rearrangement joins TRBV5-1 to TRBJ2-7, with 10 bases lining up with TRBD1. The trim removed 0 bases at V and 1 base at J, leaving 4 bases unmatched. CDR3 length: 16 residues. Germline CDR1 reads SGHRS; CDR2 reads YFSETQ. The DNA for the CDR3 is TGCGCCAGCAGCTTGGAGGGACAGGGGACTTCCTACGAGCAGTACTTC. Translated, it gives CASSLEGQGTSYEQYF. Filled out from reference TRBV5-1 and TRBJ2-7, the complete variable domain reads KAGVTQTPRYLIKTRGQQVTLSCSPISGHRSVSWYQQTPGQGLQFLFEYFSETQRNKGNFPGRFSGRQFSNSRSEMNVSTLELGDSALYLCASSLEGQGTSYEQYFGPGTRLTVT.

In this sample, this clonotype turned up many times. This rearrangement joins TRBV5-1 to TRBJ2-5; 9 nucleotides match TRBD2. V trimming: 0 bases; J trimming: 2 bases; junction bases outside the gene matches: 8. This CDR3 contains 17 residues. Germline CDR1 is SGHRS and CDR2 is YFSETQ. The CDR3 sequence: CASSLGLADPLQETQYF. The CDR3, as DNA: TGCGCCAGCAGCTTGGGACTAGCGGACCCCCTTCAAGAGACCCAGTACTTC.

At least ten counts were recorded for this clonotype. The J gene is TRBJ2-1, the V gene TRBV5-1; 7 positions agree with TRBD1. V dropped 7 bases and J dropped 5; count of bases not matched to a gene: 12. The CDR3 covers 15 residues. The germline V gene encodes CDR1 SGHRS and CDR2 YFSETQ. This CDR3 reads CASSSGGQEDNEQFF. The CDR3 DNA reads as TGCGCCAGCTCCTCAGGAGGACAGGAAGACAATGAGCAGTTCTTC. The complete variable domain, with remaining parts taken from reference TRBV5-1 and TRBJ2-1, reads KAGVTQTPRYLIKTRGQQVTLSCSPISGHRSVSWYQQTPGQGLQFLFEYFSETQRNKGNFPGRFSGRQFSNSRSEMNVSTLELGDSALYLCASSSGGQEDNEQFFGPGTRLTVL.

This clonotype was detected a few times. The gene calls are TRBV20-1 and TRBJ2-7, with 7 bases fitting TRBD1. CDR3 length: 17 amino acids. V gave up 0 bases and J gave up 6 bases; unmatched junction bases: 17. Germline V gene lookup returns CDR1 DFQATT and CDR2 SNEGSKA (reference sequence). CDR3 sequence: CSARDSTTGLMASEQYF. DNA of the CDR3: TGCAGTGCTAGAGATTCCACGACAGGGCTCATGGCTTCCGAGCAGTACTTC.